This T cell receptor beta chain comes out of a study of blood T cell repertoires in COVID-19. On the study more broadly: COVID-19 samples from acute and convalescent phases originated in the United States, Italy and Spain. T cells, B-cell-depleted T cells, or PBMCs provided the cDNA or gDNA that served as material.

Germline V CDR1 and CDR2: MDHEN, SYDVKM. The CDR3 has 13 amino acids. The V and J ends lost 7 bases and 5 bases respectively, with 14 bases between them. Original data processing: Using reference gene primer amplification, nucleated cell counts were estimated. Using immunoSEQ multiplex PCR, the repertoire was profiled, and TCRdb retains in-frame clones only, with some absent. The DNA gave D and trimming, while V, J and clone size come from that table. The table records about 150,000 clones, 81% of them present only once. Sequencing used peripheral blood. The gene calls are TRBV28 and TRBJ1-2; tentative D call: TRBD1 (6 bases). The TCR was taken from a woman aged 55-70 years with active or convalescent COVID-19. CDR3 protein: CASTGDNWYGYTF. The CDR3 region has the DNA TGTGCCAGCACCGGGGACAACTGGTATGGCTACACCTTC.